Below are 2 T cell receptor beta chains sequenced from a single sample in a study of cytomegalovirus exposure and HLA in healthy donors. Primers included in the PCR were 60 Vbeta and 13 Jbeta primers. Sequenced by immunoSEQ multiplex PCR; TCRdb stores in-frame clones only, minus some. Here the sample spans approximately 150,000 clones, around 83% being singletons. The sequencing sample was made of PBMCs. The receptors shown here come from a man aged 45-65 years in good health and CMV-seropositive.

The rearrangement joins TRBV6-5 to TRBJ2-1; 8 bases fit TRBD2. The V gene end was trimmed by 1 base and the J gene end by 3 bases; junction bases not matched to a gene: 2. The CDR3 consists of 15 residues. Germline V gene sequence: CDR1 MNHEY, CDR2 SVGAGI. CDR3 amino acids: CASSYLAGGYNEQFF. In nucleotides, the CDR3 is TGTGCCAGCAGTTACTTGGCGGGGGGCTACAATGAGCAGTTCTTC.

The V gene is TRBV5-1, the J gene TRBJ1-1; the D is unclear. The germline V and J ends were trimmed by 0 bases and 0 bases, with 9 bases remaining between them. The germline V gene has CDR1 SGHRS and CDR2 YFSETQ. The CDR3 is 15 amino acids. CDR3 nucleotides: TGCGCCAGCAGCTTGGGTGGAGAAATGAACACTGAAGCTTTCTTT. As protein: CASSLGGEMNTEAFF.